Listed here are 28 T cell receptor beta chains from one sample, sequenced in a study of OX40 agonist ivuxolimab in advanced cancers. Libraries were constructed by the immunoSEQ multiplex PCR assay. In TCRdb, the immuneACCESS table is reduced to in-frame sequences with V and J assigned. These tables do not hold every clone; where another copy was compared, an unresolved V gene accounts for under half, and the others remain unexplained. The sample includes around 81,000 clones, with around 80% observed a single time. The ten largest account for 6% to 8% of the sample. The material was CD4+ or CD8+ T cells sorted from blood, obtained in a trial of the OX40 agonist ivuxolimab. These receptor sequences come from an adult with an advanced solid tumor such as melanoma, head and neck, liver or kidney cancer.

This clone was counted a few times. The rearrangement joins TRBV28 to TRBJ2-7; D call uncertain. V was pared by 11 bases and J by 0 bases, with 8 bases between. The CDR3 is 11 residues long. Germline lookup yields CDR1 MDHEN and CDR2 SYDVKM. CDR3 protein: CAVRDSYEQYF. The CDR3 coding sequence is TGTGCCGTTAGAGACTCCTACGAGCAGTACTTC. Together with reference TRBV28 and TRBJ2-7, the CDR3 gives the full variable domain: DVKVTQSSRYLVKRTGEKVFLECVQDMDHENMFWYRQDPGLGLRLIYFSYDVKMKEKGDIPEGYSVSREKKERFSLILESASTNQTSMYLCAVRDSYEQYFGPGTRLTVT.

This CDR3 is CASSDLHVAGPSYNEQFF. DNA of the CDR3: TGTGCCAGCAGTGACCTCCACGTAGCGGGGCCTTCCTACAATGAGCAGTTCTTC. The chain employs TRBV2 and TRBJ2-1; 8 bases agree with TRBD2. This CDR3 region has 18 residues. With 3 bases clipped from V and 1 base from J, the junction kept 11 bases outside the gene matches. Germline CDR1 SNHLY, CDR2 FYNNEI.

This chain joins TRBV7-9 and TRBJ2-6; no firm D call. CDR1 is SEHNR, CDR2 FQNEAQ, per germline (reference sequence). Trimming cost V 8 bases and J 4 bases, with 6 bases left between them. There are 12 residues in the CDR3. The CDR3 spells CASLSGANVLTF. The CDR3 coding sequence is TGTGCCAGCTTGTCAGGGGCCAACGTCCTGACTTTC.

The rearrangement joins TRBV28 to TRBJ2-3; no definite D call. The germline V gene encodes CDR1 MDHEN and CDR2 SYDVKM. V lost 7 bases, J lost 0 bases, and 17 bases lay in between. The CDR3 spans 16 residues. The DNA for the CDR3 is TGTGCCAGCATCTCCGTACCCCCGTACAGCACAGATACGCAGTATTTT. Amino acid sequence: CASISVPPYSTDTQYF.

The DNA for the CDR3 is TGTGCCAGCAGCTTACGTCCCGGGACAGTTAGTAATGAAAAACTGTTTTTT. It is translated as CASSLRPGTVSNEKLFF. J is TRBJ1-4 and V is TRBV11-2; 7 bases line up with TRBD1. The CDR3 contains 17 residues. Losses at the gene ends were 2 bases for V and 4 bases for J; bases not matched to a gene: 10. Germline-derived CDR1 and CDR2 are SGHAT and FQNNGV.

The chain combines TRBV2 with TRBJ1-6, with TRBD1 as a possible D gene (5 bases). CDR1 is SNHLY and CDR2 is FYNNEI in the germline V gene. CDR3 length: 12 amino acids. Trimming left V 3 bases short and J 9 bases short, with 6 bases between. CDR3 sequence reads: CASSEGRSPLHF. The DNA of the CDR3 is TGTGCCAGCAGTGAGGGGCGTTCACCCCTCCACTTT.

The rearrangement joins TRBV19 to TRBJ1-2; TRBD1 might be the D (5 bases). Trimming stripped 1 base from V and 6 bases from J, with 18 bases between. The CDR3 extends over 16 amino acids. Germline values: CDR1 LNHDA, CDR2 SQIVND (reference sequence). CDR3 sequence: CASSIVGAGLKNGYTF. CDR3 in DNA: TGTGCCAGTAGTATAGTGGGAGCAGGGCTTAAGAATGGCTACACCTTC.

CDR3 in DNA: TGTGCCAGCAGTACCACAGTACTTAGCTCTGGAAACACCATATATTTT. This sequence encodes CASSTTVLSSGNTIYF. This chain links TRBV28 with TRBJ1-3; D unresolved. Germline assignment: CDR1 MDHEN and CDR2 SYDVKM. The CDR3 length is 16 residues. The V and J ends lost 5 bases and 0 bases respectively, with 14 bases between them.

This sequence joins TRBV28 and TRBJ1-5; D not resolved. Germline V gene lookup returns CDR1 MDHEN and CDR2 SYDVKM. The length of the CDR3 is 15 residues. V shed 5 bases and J shed 0 bases, with 11 bases lying between them. The CDR3 DNA reads TGTGCCAGCAGTCCGACGGACTATAGCAATCAGCCCCAGCATTTT. Its translation is CASSPTDYSNQPQHF.

The chain employs TRBV5-6 and TRBJ1-2; 9 bases map to TRBD1. Germline lookup yields CDR1 SGHDT and CDR2 YYEEEE. This CDR3 is 14 amino acids long. The V and J ends lost 4 bases and 5 bases, in that order; junction bases with no gene match: 6. The CDR3 spells CASSTGQGRYGYTF. The CDR3 DNA reads as TGTGCCAGCAGCACGGGACAGGGTCGATATGGCTACACCTTC.

V and J are TRBV28 and TRBJ2-1, with 11 nucleotides matching TRBD2. Germline V lookup: CDR1 MDHEN, CDR2 SYDVKM. This CDR3 has 15 residues. J was trimmed by 7 bases and V by 8 bases; bases with no gene match: 10. The CDR3 is CASGNSGRARNEQFF. In nucleotides, the CDR3 is TGTGCCAGCGGGAATAGCGGGAGGGCCCGTAATGAGCAGTTCTTC.

The chain couples TRBV10-3 to TRBJ2-3, with 8 nucleotides matching TRBD2. V lost 3 bases and J lost 9; bases outside the gene matches: 2. The CDR3 loop spans 12 amino acids. The germline gives CDR1 ENHRY, CDR2 SYGVKD. Here the CDR3 reads CAISDGGETQYF. The CDR3 bases are TGTGCCATCAGTGACGGGGGGGAGACGCAGTATTTT.

The chain combines TRBV6-5 with TRBJ2-1; weak D call: TRBD1 (5 bases). CDR1 is MNHEY, CDR2 SVGAGI, per germline. The CDR3 consists of 15 residues. Trimming shortened V by 5 bases and J by 0 bases, and 11 bases separated the two germline ends. The CDR3 coding sequence is TGTGCCAGCAGTCGACAGAGGAGCTCCTACAATGAGCAGTTCTTC. Translation: CASSRQRSSYNEQFF.

The J gene is TRBJ2-7, the V gene TRBV28; maybe TRBD1 (7 bases). The CDR3 covers 18 residues. V was cut by 2 bases and J by 0 bases, with 20 bases left in between. Germline V lookup: CDR1 MDHEN, CDR2 SYDVKM. The CDR3 DNA reads TGTGCCAGCAGTTTAAGACAGGGTAGAGGGACTCACTCCTACGAGCAGTACTTC. Encoded protein: CASSLRQGRGTHSYEQYF.

J is TRBJ1-2 and V is TRBV6-5; 10 bases are shared with TRBD1. The CDR3 extends over 12 amino acids. V lost 8 bases, J lost 6 bases, and 3 bases stayed unmatched. CDR1 is MNHEY and CDR2 is SVGAGI in the germline V gene. The CDR3 here is CASRGTGDGYTF. CDR3 sequence (DNA): TGTGCCAGCCGGGGGACAGGGGATGGCTACACCTTC.

The V and J genes are TRBV7-2 and TRBJ1-1, with unresolved D. CDR3 size: 16 residues. From germline, CDR1 is SGHTA and CDR2 FQGNSA. The ends were cut back, 3 bases at V and 0 bases at J, with 14 bases in the middle. This CDR3 is CASSLTLQTLNTEAFF. Written as DNA, the CDR3 is TGTGCCAGCAGCTTGACCCTCCAGACACTGAACACTGAAGCTTTCTTT.

The V call is TRBV5-4, the J call TRBJ2-3; 13 bases match TRBD2. The CDR3 runs 18 residues. Germline loops: CDR1 SGHNT, CDR2 YYREEE (reference sequence). Trimming at V came to 4 bases and at J to 0 bases, leaving 8 bases not matched to a gene. The DNA for the CDR3 is TGTGCCAGCAGCGCGGGACTAGCGGGACTGATTAGCACAGATACGCAGTATTTT. Protein: CASSAGLAGLISTDTQYF.

The chain uses TRBV5-8 and TRBJ2-3; tentatively, D is TRBD1 (6 bases). Germline CDR1 reads SGHTS; CDR2 reads YDEGEE. V lost 3 bases, J lost 3 bases, and 17 bases lay in between. This CDR3 region has 16 residues. CDR3 nucleotide sequence: TGTGCCAGCAGCTGGCCCCAAGGGGGAGTAACAGATACGCAGTATTTT. Translation gives CASSWPQGGVTDTQYF.

The chain has TRBV5-5 and TRBJ2-7; D perhaps matches TRBD2 (6 bases). In germline, CDR1 is SGHKS, CDR2 YYEKEE (reference sequence). Trimming left V 4 bases short and J 7 bases short, with 18 bases between. This CDR3 is built from 14 residues. This CDR3 is CASSPRTPGREQYF. The CDR3 nucleotides read TGTGCCAGCAGCCCGAGGACCCCAGGGAGGGAGCAGTACTTC.

V and J are TRBV11-3 and TRBJ2-7, with D hard to call. V was shortened by 5 bases and J by 3 bases, with 2 bases between the two germline ends. Looked up from germline, CDR1 is SGHNT and CDR2 is YENEEA. There are 10 residues in the CDR3. The CDR3 loop reads CASSVYEQYV. Here the CDR3 DNA reads TGTGCCAGCAGCGTCTACGAGCAGTACGTC.

The V gene is TRBV9, the J gene TRBJ2-5; 7 nucleotides agree with TRBD2. Germline V gene sequence: CDR1 SGDLS, CDR2 YYNGEE. The trim removed 5 bases at V and 2 bases at J, leaving 15 bases unmatched. This CDR3 has 17 amino acids. CDR3 residues: CASSNRGVAGDQETQYF. In DNA, the CDR3 is TGTGCCAGCAGTAACCGCGGAGTCGCGGGGGATCAAGAGACCCAGTACTTC.

CDR3 sequence reads: CASSLRGGVTDTQYF. The CDR3 DNA sequence: TGTGCCAGCAGTTTAAGGGGTGGGGTCACAGATACGCAGTATTTT. The chain couples TRBV27 to TRBJ2-3, with TRBD1 as a possible D gene (5 bases). The germline V gene has CDR1 MNHEY and CDR2 SMNVEV (reference sequence). Trimming shortened V by 2 bases and J by 2 bases, and 11 bases separated the two germline ends. The CDR3 is made up of 15 amino acids.

The genes are TRBV19 and TRBJ1-5, with D hard to call. CDR3 length: 15 residues. Germline CDR1 reads LNHDA; CDR2 reads SQIVND (reference sequence). V was shortened by 3 bases and J by 4 bases, with 13 bases between the two germline ends. The CDR3 reads CASSIQVSTNQPQHF. For the CDR3, the DNA is TGTGCCAGTAGTATTCAGGTCAGCACGAATCAGCCCCAGCATTTT.

The chain couples TRBV18 to TRBJ1-3; D gene uncertain. Germline CDR1 KGHSH, CDR2 LQKENI. V was trimmed by 2 bases and J by 4 bases, leaving 3 bases between them. The CDR3 has 12 residues. CDR3 coding DNA: TGTGCCAGCTCACCAGGGGGAAACACCATATATTTT. Protein: CASSPGGNTIYF.

This rearrangement joins TRBV4-1 to TRBJ2-1, with TRBD2 matching 12 bases. Germline CDR1 is MGHRA and CDR2 is YSYEKL. The CDR3 consists of 14 residues. V lost 4 bases and J lost 9; bases outside the gene matches: 4. CDR3 residues: CASSPQTSGSEQFF. The CDR3 DNA reads TGCGCCAGCAGCCCCCAGACTAGCGGGAGTGAGCAGTTCTTC.

The chain combines TRBV19 with TRBJ1-2; a weak D match, TRBD1 (6 bases). Germline V CDR1 and CDR2: LNHDA, SQIVND (reference sequence). This CDR3 is 15 amino acids long. Trimming left V 7 bases short and J 6 bases short, with 21 bases between. CDR3 bases: TGTGCCAGTACCGCGGGACAAGGACGGTCCCATGGCTACACCTTC. Translating gives CASTAGQGRSHGYTF.

The chain employs TRBV19 and TRBJ1-5; perhaps TRBD1 as D (6 bases). Trimming pared 7 bases from V and 0 bases from J, leaving 16 bases between. Germline values: CDR1 LNHDA, CDR2 SQIVND (reference sequence). The CDR3 is made up of 16 amino acids. CDR3 in amino acids: CASTAGRGYSNQPQHF. In DNA, the CDR3 is TGTGCCAGTACCGCGGGCAGGGGTTATAGCAATCAGCCCCAGCATTTT.

This clone has only one observation. The same CDR3 can be traced to other DNA sequences in this sample. The J gene is TRBJ2-3, the V gene TRBV6-5; TRBD2 agrees at 8 bases. The CDR3 extends over 16 amino acids. With 4 bases clipped from V and 2 bases from J, the junction kept 8 bases outside the gene matches. The germline CDR1 and CDR2 sequences are MNHEY and SVGAGI. The DNA for the CDR3 is TGTGCCAGCAGTTCAGAACTAGCGGACGCCACAGATACGCAGTATTTT. Amino acids: CASSSELADATDTQYF.